This T cell receptor beta chain was recorded in a study of blood T cell repertoires in COVID-19. Study summary: Donors in the United States, Italy and Spain gave samples during acute or convalescent COVID-19. The cDNA or gDNA used as material had been derived from T cells, B-cell-depleted T cells, or PBMCs.

Authors' processing steps: Counts of nucleated cells, estimated from reference gene primer amplification, were obtained. Some clones are missing from TCRdb's copy, which holds only in-frame ones; the method was immunoSEQ multiplex PCR. V, J and clone size are taken as reported in that table, and D and trimming were inferred from the DNA itself. The sample contains some 330,000 clones, approximately 87% of which appear only once. The age range of participants was 18 to 89 years, with residence in about two dozen US areas. The length of the CDR3 is 14 residues. V dropped 3 bases and J dropped 5 bases, with 16 bases sitting between them. The germline V gene encodes CDR1 GTSNPN and CDR2 SVGIG (reference sequence).

V is TRBV30 and J is TRBJ2-5; D is perhaps TRBD1 (5 bases). This clonotype was sampled from a middle-aged man in a cohort exposed to, infected with or recovered from COVID-19 (not recorded which). The specimen sequenced was PBMCs or T cells enriched from blood (not recorded which). The CDR3 bases are TGTGCCTGGAGGGAACAGGTCGCGGTGGAGACCCAGTACTTC. Translation: CAWREQVAVETQYF. The full variable domain, rest sourced from reference TRBV30 and TRBJ2-5, is SQTIHQWPATLVQPVGSPLSLECTVEGTSNPNLYWYRQAAGRGLQLLFYSVGIGQISSEVPQNLSASRPQDRQFILSSKKLLLSDSGFYLCAWREQVAVETQYFGPGTRLLVL.